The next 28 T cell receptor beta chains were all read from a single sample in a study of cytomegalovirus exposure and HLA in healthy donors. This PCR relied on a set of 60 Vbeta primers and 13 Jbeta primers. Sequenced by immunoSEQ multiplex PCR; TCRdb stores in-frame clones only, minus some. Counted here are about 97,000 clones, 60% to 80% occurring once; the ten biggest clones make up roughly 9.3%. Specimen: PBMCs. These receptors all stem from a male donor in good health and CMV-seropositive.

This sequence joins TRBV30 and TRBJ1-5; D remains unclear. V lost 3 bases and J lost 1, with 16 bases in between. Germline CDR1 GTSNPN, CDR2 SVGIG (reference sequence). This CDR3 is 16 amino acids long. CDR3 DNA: TGTGCCTGGAGCCGACCCACGGGAGGAAGCAATCAGCCCCAGCATTTT. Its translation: CAWSRPTGGSNQPQHF. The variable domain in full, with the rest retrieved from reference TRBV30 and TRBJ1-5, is SQTIHQWPATLVQPVGSPLSLECTVEGTSNPNLYWYRQAAGRGLQLLFYSVGIGQISSEVPQNLSASRPQDRQFILSSKKLLLSDSGFYLCAWSRPTGGSNQPQHFGDGTRLSIL.

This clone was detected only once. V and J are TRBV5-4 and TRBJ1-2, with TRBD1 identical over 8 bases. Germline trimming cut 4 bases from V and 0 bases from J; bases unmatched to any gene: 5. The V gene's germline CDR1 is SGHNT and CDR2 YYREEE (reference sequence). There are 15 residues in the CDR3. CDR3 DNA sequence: TGTGCCAGCAGCGGGGACAGGACCTCTAACTATGGCTACACCTTC. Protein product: CASSGDRTSNYGYTF.

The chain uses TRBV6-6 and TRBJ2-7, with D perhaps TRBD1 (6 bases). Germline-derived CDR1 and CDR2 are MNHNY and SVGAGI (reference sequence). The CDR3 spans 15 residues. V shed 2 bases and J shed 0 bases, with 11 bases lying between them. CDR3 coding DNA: TGTGCCAGCAGTTACCAGGGGCCGAGCTCCTACGAGCAGTACTTC. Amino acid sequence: CASSYQGPSSYEQYF.

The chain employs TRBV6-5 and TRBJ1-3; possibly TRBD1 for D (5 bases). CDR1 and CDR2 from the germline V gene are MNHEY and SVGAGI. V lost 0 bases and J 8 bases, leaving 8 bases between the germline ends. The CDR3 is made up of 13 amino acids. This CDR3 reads CASSYSKGDTIYF. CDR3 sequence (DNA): TGTGCCAGCAGTTACTCGAAAGGGGACACCATATATTTT.

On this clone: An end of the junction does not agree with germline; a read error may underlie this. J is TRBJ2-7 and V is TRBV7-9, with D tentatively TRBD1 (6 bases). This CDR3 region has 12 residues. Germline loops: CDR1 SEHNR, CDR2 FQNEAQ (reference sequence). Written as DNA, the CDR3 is TGTTCCAGCAGCGCTGAACAGGGTGAGCAGTACTTC. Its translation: CSSSAEQGEQYF.

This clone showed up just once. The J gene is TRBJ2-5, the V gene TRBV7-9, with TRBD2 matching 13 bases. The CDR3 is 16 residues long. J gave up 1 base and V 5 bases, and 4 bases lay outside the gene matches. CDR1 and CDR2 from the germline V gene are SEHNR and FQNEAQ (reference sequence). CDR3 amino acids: CASSPGLAGTQETQYF. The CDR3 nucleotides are TGTGCCAGCAGCCCGGGACTAGCGGGAACCCAAGAGACCCAGTACTTC.

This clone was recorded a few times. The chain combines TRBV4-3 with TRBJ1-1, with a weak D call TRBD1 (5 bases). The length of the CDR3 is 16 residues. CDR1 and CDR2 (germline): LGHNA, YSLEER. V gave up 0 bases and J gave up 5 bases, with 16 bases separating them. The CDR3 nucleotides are TGCGCCAGCAGCCAAGATCCCATGCAGGGAAGTACTGAAGCTTTCTTT. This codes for CASSQDPMQGSTEAFF.

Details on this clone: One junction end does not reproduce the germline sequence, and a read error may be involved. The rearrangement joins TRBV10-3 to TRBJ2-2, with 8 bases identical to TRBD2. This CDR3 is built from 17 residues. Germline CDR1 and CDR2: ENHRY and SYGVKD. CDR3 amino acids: CALRGTSGPANTGELFF. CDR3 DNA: TGTGCCCTCAGGGGCACTAGCGGACCCGCGAACACCGGGGAGCTGTTTTTT.

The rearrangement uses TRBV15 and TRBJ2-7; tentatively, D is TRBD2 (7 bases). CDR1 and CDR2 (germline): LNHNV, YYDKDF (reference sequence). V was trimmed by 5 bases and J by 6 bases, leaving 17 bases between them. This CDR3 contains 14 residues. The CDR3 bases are TGTGCCACCAGCGTTCGGGGGGCCGGGGCCGAGCAGTACTTC. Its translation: CATSVRGAGAEQYF.

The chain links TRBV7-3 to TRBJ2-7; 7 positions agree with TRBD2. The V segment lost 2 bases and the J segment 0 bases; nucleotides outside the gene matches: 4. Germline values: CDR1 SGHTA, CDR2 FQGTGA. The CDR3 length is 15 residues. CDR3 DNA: TGTGCCAGCAGCTTAGGGCTAGCGGCCTCCTACGAGCAGTACTTC. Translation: CASSLGLAASYEQYF.

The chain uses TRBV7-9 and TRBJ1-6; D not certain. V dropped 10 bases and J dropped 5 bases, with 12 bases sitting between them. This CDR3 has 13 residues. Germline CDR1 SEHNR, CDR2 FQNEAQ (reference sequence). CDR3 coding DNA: TGTGCCACCCGGACGGGAAATAATTCACCCCTCCACTTT. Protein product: CATRTGNNSPLHF.

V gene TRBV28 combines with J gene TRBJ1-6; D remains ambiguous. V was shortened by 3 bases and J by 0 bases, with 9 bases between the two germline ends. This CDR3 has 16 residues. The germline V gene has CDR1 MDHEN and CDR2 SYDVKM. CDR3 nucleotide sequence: TGTGCCAGCAGTTTGGGAGTGAGCTCCTATAATTCACCCCTCCACTTT. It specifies CASSLGVSSYNSPLHF.

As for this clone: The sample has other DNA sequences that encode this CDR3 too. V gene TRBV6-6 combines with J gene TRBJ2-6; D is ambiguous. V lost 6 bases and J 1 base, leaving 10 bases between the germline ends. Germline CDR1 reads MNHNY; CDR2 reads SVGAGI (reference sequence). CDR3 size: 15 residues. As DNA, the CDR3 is TGTGCCAGCAGCCCTTCGCGTTCTGGGGCCAACGTCCTGACTTTC. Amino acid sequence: CASSPSRSGANVLTF.

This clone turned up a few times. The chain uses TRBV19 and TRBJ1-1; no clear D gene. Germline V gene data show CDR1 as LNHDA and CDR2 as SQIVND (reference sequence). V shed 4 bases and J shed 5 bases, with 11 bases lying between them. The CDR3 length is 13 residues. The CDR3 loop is CASSRAQRTEAFF. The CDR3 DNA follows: TGTGCCAGTAGTAGGGCCCAAAGGACTGAAGCTTTCTTT.

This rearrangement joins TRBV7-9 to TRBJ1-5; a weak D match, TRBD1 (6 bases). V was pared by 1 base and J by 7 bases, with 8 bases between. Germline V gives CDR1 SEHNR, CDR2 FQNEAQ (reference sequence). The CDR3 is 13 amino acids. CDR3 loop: CASSLGGGQPQHF. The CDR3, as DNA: TGTGCCAGCAGCTTAGGGGGGGGCCAGCCCCAGCATTTT.

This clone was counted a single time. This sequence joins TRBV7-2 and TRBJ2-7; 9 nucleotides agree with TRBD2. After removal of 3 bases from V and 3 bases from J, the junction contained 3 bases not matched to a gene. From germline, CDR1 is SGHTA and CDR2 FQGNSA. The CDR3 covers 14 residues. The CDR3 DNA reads TGTGCCAGCAGCTTGAAGCGGGAGGACTACGAGCAGTACTTC. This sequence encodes CASSLKREDYEQYF.

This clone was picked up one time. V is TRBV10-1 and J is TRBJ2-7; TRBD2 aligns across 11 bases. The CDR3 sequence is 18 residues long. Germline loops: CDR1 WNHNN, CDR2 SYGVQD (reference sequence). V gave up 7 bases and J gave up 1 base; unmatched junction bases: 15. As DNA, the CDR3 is TGCGCCAGCAAGTGTTTGGCTAGCGGGAGGCCACAGTCCTACGAGCAGTACTTC. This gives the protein CASKCLASGRPQSYEQYF.

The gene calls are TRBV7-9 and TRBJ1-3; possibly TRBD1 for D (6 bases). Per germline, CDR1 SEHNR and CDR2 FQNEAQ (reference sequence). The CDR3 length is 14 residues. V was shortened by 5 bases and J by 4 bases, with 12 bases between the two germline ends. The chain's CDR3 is CASSLSGGGNTIYF. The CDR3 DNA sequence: TGTGCCAGCAGCCTATCTGGGGGCGGAAACACCATATATTTT.

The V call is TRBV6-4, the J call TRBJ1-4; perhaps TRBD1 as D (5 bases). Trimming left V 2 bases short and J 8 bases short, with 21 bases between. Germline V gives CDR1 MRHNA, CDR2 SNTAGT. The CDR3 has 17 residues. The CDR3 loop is CASSDPRKVGGGEKLFF. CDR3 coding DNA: TGTGCCAGCAGTGACCCTCGGAAAGTGGGGGGAGGGGAAAAACTGTTTTTT.

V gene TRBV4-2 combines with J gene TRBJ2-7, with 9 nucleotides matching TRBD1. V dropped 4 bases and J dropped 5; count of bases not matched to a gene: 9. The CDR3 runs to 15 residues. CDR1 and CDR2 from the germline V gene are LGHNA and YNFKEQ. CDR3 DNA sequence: TGTGCCAGCAGCCTAACCTCGGGACAGGGCAACGAGCAGTACTTC. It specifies CASSLTSGQGNEQYF.

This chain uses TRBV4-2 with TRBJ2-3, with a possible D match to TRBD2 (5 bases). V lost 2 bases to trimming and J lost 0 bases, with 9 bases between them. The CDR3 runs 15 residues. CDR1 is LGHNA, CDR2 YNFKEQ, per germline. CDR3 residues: CASSQRLASTDTQYF. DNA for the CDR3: TGTGCCAGCAGCCAAAGGTTAGCGAGCACAGATACGCAGTATTTT.

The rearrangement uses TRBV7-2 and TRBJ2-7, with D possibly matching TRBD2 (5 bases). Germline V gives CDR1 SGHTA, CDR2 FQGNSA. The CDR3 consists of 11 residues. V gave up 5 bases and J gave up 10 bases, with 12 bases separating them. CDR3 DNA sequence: TGTGCCAGCAGCCCGGACTTTCTCCAGTACTTC. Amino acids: CASSPDFLQYF.

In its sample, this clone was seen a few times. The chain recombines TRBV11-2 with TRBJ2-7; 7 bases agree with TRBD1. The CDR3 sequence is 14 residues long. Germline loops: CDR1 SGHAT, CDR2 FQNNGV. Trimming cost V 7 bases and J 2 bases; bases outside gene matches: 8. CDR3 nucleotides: TGTGCCAGCACCTTCGGGACAGCCACCTACGAGCAGTACTTC. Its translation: CASTFGTATYEQYF.

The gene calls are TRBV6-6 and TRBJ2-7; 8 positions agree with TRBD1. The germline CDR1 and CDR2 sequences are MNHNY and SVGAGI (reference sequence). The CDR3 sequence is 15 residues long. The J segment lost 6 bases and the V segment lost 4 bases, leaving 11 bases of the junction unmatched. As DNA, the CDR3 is TGTGCCAGCAGTTCACTCGACAGGGGCAACGCCGAGCAGTACTTC. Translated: CASSSLDRGNAEQYF.

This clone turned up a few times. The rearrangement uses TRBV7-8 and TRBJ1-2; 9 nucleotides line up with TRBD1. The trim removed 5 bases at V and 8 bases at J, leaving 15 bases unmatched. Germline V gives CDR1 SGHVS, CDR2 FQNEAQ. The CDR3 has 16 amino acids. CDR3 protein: CASSKSTGGGFDGYTF. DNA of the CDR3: TGTGCCAGCAGCAAAAGCACAGGGGGCGGTTTCGACGGCTACACCTTC.

CDR3 region: CASSVGLAGHNTQYF. The DNA for the CDR3 is TGTGCCAGCAGCGTCGGACTAGCGGGCCATAATACGCAGTATTTT. V gene TRBV9 combines with J gene TRBJ2-3, with TRBD2 matching 11 bases. V lost 2 bases, J lost 7 bases, and 6 bases stayed unmatched. The CDR3 covers 15 residues. Germline lookup yields CDR1 SGDLS and CDR2 YYNGEE.

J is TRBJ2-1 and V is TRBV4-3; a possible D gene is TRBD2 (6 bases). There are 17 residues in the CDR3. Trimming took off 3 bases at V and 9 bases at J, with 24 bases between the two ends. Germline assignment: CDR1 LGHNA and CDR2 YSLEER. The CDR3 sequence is CASSHEIGLSAETEQFF. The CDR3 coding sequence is TGCGCCAGCAGCCACGAAATAGGACTATCCGCTGAGACTGAGCAGTTCTTC.

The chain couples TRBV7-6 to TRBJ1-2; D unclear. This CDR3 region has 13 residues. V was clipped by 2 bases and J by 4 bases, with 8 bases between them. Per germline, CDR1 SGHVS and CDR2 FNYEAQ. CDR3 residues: CASSLTGIYGYTF. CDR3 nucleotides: TGTGCCAGCAGCTTAACGGGTATCTATGGCTACACCTTC.